This record covers a single TCR beta chain. No antigen is known for it. An end of the junction differs from the germline gene, which may be a read error. This sample is part of a study of T cell repertoires in cytomegalovirus infection. At the level of the study: Both a matching HLA type and CMV infection were indicated by public TCR beta signatures.

Regarding the study as a whole: There were HLA-C-restricted CMV-specific TCR beta clonotypes dominating the ex vivo response. Cumulative frequency (of public TCR beta family members) identified carriers of CMV plus the relevant HLA.

Germline V lookup: CDR1 LNHDA, CDR2 SQIVND (reference sequence). This CDR3 has 17 residues. TCRdb re-derived calls from the reads in MiXCR, one entry per CDR3 protein. The sample includes hundreds of thousands of distinct CDR3 sequences, 20% to 25% of them seen just once. The TCR sequence derives from a human donor in good health (CMV status not recorded). Some clones in this sample may be carry-over from other donors' samples. Source material: CD8+ T cells from PBMCs. The chain recombines TRBV19 with TRBJ2-6, with D perhaps matching TRBD1 (6 bases). The CDR3 loop reads CVSSIAQGEAGANVLTF. CDR3 coding DNA: TGTGTCAGTAGTATCGCACAGGGTGAGGCTGGGGCCAACGTCCTGACTTTC.